The rows below give T cell receptor beta chains drawn from one sample of a study of blood T cells in healthy people across ages. TCRdb re-called the 5' RACE reads with MiXCR, one entry per CDR3 protein. The sample contains more than 700,000 distinct CDR3 sequences, 35% to 50% of which appear only once. Sample: blood. These receptors came from a man at least 80 years old in good health. Both conserved end residues are part of each CDR3. The D gene is left open where the match is weak. Part of the rows lack a size; the others show once, few, many or a class for expanded clones.

j_call d_call v_call clone_size cdr3_nt cdr3_aa
TRBJ2-7 TRBD1 TRBV10-3 NA TGTGCCATCAGTGAGTCCCCTCCAGTTAACAGGGGGTCGTCCTACGAGCAGTACTTC CAISESPPVNRGSSYEQYF
TRBJ2-3 TRBD2 TRBV6-6 NA TGTGCCAGCAGGATTGGGACTAGCGGGATCACAGATACGCAGTATTTT CASRIGTSGITDTQYF
TRBJ2-1 TRBD2 TRBV7-2 NA TGTGCCAGCAGCTCCCTGGTAACTAGCGGGAGAGAGTCCTACAATGAGCAGTTCTTC CASSSLVTSGRESYNEQFF
TRBJ2-1 NA TRBV25-1 NA TGTGCCAGCAGTGAATATAACGGGGGGCAGCAGTTCTTC CASSEYNGGQQFF
TRBJ1-5 TRBD1 TRBV7-2 NA TGTGCCAGCAGCTTGGGGAACAGGGGTCAGCCCCAGCATTTT CASSLGNRGQPQHF
TRBJ2-3 TRBD2 TRBV5-1 NA TGCGCCAGCAGCGAGACTAGCGGGGCGGGCGATACGCAGTATTTT CASSETSGAGDTQYF
TRBJ2-7 TRBD2 TRBV29-1 NA TGCAGCGTTGACCGGACTAGCGGCGGCAATGAGCAGTACTTC CSVDRTSGGNEQYF
TRBJ2-3 NA TRBV25-1 many TGTGCCAGCAGCCGAGCAGATACGCAGTATTTT CASSRADTQYF
TRBJ2-2 TRBD2 TRBV24-1 once TGTGCCACCGAAAATAGCGGGAGGGTTACCGGGGAGCTGTTTTTT CATENSGRVTGELFF
TRBJ2-2 TRBD2 TRBV29-1 NA TGCAGCGTCGCGACTAGCGGGAGTGCCGGGGAGCTGTTTTTT CSVATSGSAGELFF
TRBJ1-2 NA TRBV6-5 NA TGTGCCAGCAGTTACGGTGGGAACTATGGCTACACCTTC CASSYGGNYGYTF
TRBJ2-3 NA TRBV27 once TGTGCCAGCAGTTTATTTAGTGTGCTATCAGATACGCAGTATTTT CASSLFSVLSDTQYF
TRBJ1-1 NA TRBV6-1 few TGTGCCAGCAGTGAAGGAGGTTTTATGAACACTGAAGCTTTCTTT CASSEGGFMNTEAFF
TRBJ2-5 NA TRBV5-1 few TGCGCCAGCAGCTTGGTAGACGAACTAAAGACCCAGTACTTC CASSLVDELKTQYF
TRBJ1-6 TRBD1 TRBV5-1 many TGCGCCAGCAGCTCGGGACAGGCTTATAATTCACCCCTCCACTTT CASSSGQAYNSPLHF
TRBJ1-1 NA TRBV29-1 once TGCAGCGTGGGAGGGGGGGGCCCTGGAGCTTTCTTT CSVGGGGPGAFF
TRBJ2-1 NA TRBV10-3 NA TGTGCCATCAGTCGGTCCCCAGGGACTGAGCAGTTCTTC CAISRSPGTEQFF
TRBJ2-1 TRBD2 TRBV7-2 few TGTGCCAGCAGCAACCGGGCGTGGCTAGCGGGAGGAGGGACCTACAATGAGCAGTTCTTC CASSNRAWLAGGGTYNEQFF
TRBJ1-5 TRBD1 TRBV27 NA TGTGCCAGCAGCCCGGGACAGGGACGGGCGTATCAGCCCCAGCATTTT CASSPGQGRAYQPQHF
TRBJ2-7 NA TRBV7-2 NA TGTGCCAGCAGCTTGAAACTAGCCTACAATGAGCAGTACTTC CASSLKLAYNEQYF
TRBJ2-2 NA TRBV19 NA TGTGCCAGTAGTATCATTGGCACCGGGGAGCTGTTTTTT CASSIIGTGELFF
TRBJ2-7 NA TRBV7-9 NA TGTGCCAGCAGCTTAGCGCGCTCCGAGCAGTACTTC CASSLARSEQYF
TRBJ2-3 TRBD1 TRBV12-3/TRBV12-4 NA TGTGCCAGCAGTCCTTTAGGGGACAGTAGGACAGATACGCAGTATTTT CASSPLGDSRTDTQYF
TRBJ2-7 TRBD2 TRBV20-1 few TGCAGTGCTAGAGATGCGAGACTAGCTAGTATCTACGAGCAGTACTTC CSARDARLASIYEQYF
TRBJ2-1 TRBD2 TRBV15 few TGTGCCACCAGCTCTCGGACTAGCGGCCTTTACAATGAGCAGTTCTTC CATSSRTSGLYNEQFF
TRBJ2-4 NA TRBV12-3/TRBV12-4 NA TGTGCCAGCAGTTTGGGACAAGGGGTAAGAATGAACATTCAGTACTTC CASSLGQGVRMNIQYF
TRBJ1-6 NA TRBV20-1 NA TGCAGTGCTATCCGGGGCATGGGTTCACCCCTCCACTTT CSAIRGMGSPLHF
TRBJ1-3 NA TRBV10-3 few TGTGCCATCAGTGACTGGCGGGGGTCTGGAAACACCATATATTTT CAISDWRGSGNTIYF
TRBJ1-2 NA TRBV6-6 once TGTGCCAGCAGTTACGGCGGGGGTGGCTACACCTTC CASSYGGGGYTF
TRBJ1-5 NA TRBV10-3 many TGTGCCATCAGTGGATCAAATCAGCCCCAGCATTTT CAISGSNQPQHF
TRBJ2-7 TRBD1 TRBV4-2 NA TGTGCCAGCAGCCAAGAGGCAGGGGGCTTCTACGAGCAGTACTTC CASSQEAGGFYEQYF
TRBJ2-7 NA TRBV9 NA TGTGCCAGCAGCGCCCAACCGGGACCCTCCTACGAGCAGTACTTC CASSAQPGPSYEQYF
TRBJ2-1 NA TRBV7-3 NA TGTGCCAGCAGCCCCCTGAGCGGTGCCTCCTACAATGAGCAGTTCTTC CASSPLSGASYNEQFF
TRBJ2-1 TRBD2 TRBV6-6 few TGTGCCAGCAGTTTCGCCACTAGCGCCGGTGAGCAGTTCTTC CASSFATSAGEQFF
TRBJ2-7 TRBD1 TRBV18 NA TGTGCCAGCTCACCGCTCCCGGGACAGGGAAACGAGCAGTACTTC CASSPLPGQGNEQYF
TRBJ2-7 TRBD2 TRBV12-3/TRBV12-4 NA TGTGCCAGCAGTTCCTCCGCGGGAGGGGTGGCCGAGCAGTACTTC CASSSSAGGVAEQYF
TRBJ2-7 NA TRBV7-2 NA TGTGCCAGCAGCTTATCGAGTAGCAGCTACGAGCAGTACTTC CASSLSSSSYEQYF
TRBJ2-2 NA TRBV29-1 NA TGCAGCGCCCGGTCCGGGACCACGGGGACCGGGGAGCTGTTTTTT CSARSGTTGTGELFF
TRBJ2-1 TRBD2 TRBV29-1 NA TGCAGCGTTGATGATACCACTAGCGGGAGATGGAATGTGCAGTTCTTC CSVDDTTSGRWNVQFF
TRBJ2-5 NA TRBV20-1 once TGCAGTGCTCCGGAACACGGGCGTAAAGAGACCCAGTACTTC CSAPEHGRKETQYF
TRBJ2-1 NA TRBV20-1 NA TGCAGTGCTAGAGACGGGACTTATCACTACAATGAGCAGTTCTTC CSARDGTYHYNEQFF
TRBJ2-7 NA TRBV9 NA TGTGCCAGCAGCGTAGGAGGGACGGGCGGCTCCTACGAGCAGTACTTC CASSVGGTGGSYEQYF
TRBJ2-7 TRBD2 TRBV6-5 NA TGTGCCAGCAGTTACGCGGGGACTAGCGGGAGAGAAGGATACGAGCAGTACTTC CASSYAGTSGREGYEQYF
TRBJ2-3 NA TRBV20-1 many TGCAGTGCTAGAGGATCCAGCGGAGTCACAGATACGCAGTATTTT CSARGSSGVTDTQYF
TRBJ2-1 NA TRBV2 NA TGTGCCAGCAGTGACGGCAGGGCTCTATACAATGAGCAGTTCTTC CASSDGRALYNEQFF
TRBJ2-3 NA TRBV5-1 few TGCGCCAGCAGCTCAGGCGGAAGGTTAGATACGCAGTATTTT CASSSGGRLDTQYF
TRBJ2-1 NA TRBV7-3 few TGTGCCAGCAGCCAGGGACGCCTCAATGAGCAGTTCTTC CASSQGRLNEQFF
TRBJ1-1 NA TRBV18 few TGTGCCAGCTCCGAGCTCCCAAACACTGAAGCTTTCTTT CASSELPNTEAFF
TRBJ2-1 TRBD2 TRBV29-1 NA TGCAGCGTTGAACGCGGGAGGGCCGAGGTGTTTACGGCGCCCTACAATGAGCAGTTCTTC CSVERGRAEVFTAPYNEQFF
TRBJ2-5 NA TRBV4-2 NA TGTGCCAGCAAGGCCGCAGGGCAGCTCCAAGAGACCCAGTACTTC CASKAAGQLQETQYF